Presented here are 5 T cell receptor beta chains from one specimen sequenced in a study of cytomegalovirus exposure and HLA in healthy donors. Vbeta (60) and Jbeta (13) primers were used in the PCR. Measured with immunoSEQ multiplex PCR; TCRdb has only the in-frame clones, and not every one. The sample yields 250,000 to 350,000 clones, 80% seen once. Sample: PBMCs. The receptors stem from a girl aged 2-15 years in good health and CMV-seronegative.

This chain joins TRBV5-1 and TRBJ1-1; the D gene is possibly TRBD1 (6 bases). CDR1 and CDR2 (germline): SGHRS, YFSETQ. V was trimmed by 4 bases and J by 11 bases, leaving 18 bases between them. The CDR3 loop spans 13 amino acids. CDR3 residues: CASSPQPQGVAFF. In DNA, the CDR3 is TGCGCCAGCAGCCCCCAACCACAGGGTGTCGCTTTCTTT.

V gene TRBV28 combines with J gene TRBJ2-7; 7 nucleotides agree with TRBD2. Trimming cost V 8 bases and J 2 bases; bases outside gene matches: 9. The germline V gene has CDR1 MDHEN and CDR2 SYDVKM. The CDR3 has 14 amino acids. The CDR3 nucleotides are TGTGCCAGCGTCCAGAGAGGGAGGGCCTACGAGCAGTACTTC. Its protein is CASVQRGRAYEQYF.

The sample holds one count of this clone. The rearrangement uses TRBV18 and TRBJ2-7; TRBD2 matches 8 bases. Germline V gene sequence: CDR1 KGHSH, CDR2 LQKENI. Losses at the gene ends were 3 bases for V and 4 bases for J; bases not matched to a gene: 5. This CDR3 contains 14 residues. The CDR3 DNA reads TGTGCCAGCTCACCCGGGACTAGTATTTACGAGCAGTACTTC. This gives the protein CASSPGTSIYEQYF.

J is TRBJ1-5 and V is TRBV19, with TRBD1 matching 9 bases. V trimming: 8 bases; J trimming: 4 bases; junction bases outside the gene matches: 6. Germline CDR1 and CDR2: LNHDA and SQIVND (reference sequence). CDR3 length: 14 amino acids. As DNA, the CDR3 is TGTGCCAGTGGGACAGGGAACATGAATCAGCCCCAGCATTTT. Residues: CASGTGNMNQPQHF.

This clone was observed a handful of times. The CDR3 nucleotides read TGTGCCAGCAGTAGGACAGGGGTCTACAATGAGCAGTTCTTC. Translated: CASSRTGVYNEQFF. V gene TRBV2 combines with J gene TRBJ2-1, with 9 bases fitting TRBD1. CDR3 size: 14 residues. Germline lookup yields CDR1 SNHLY and CDR2 FYNNEI. The junction had 2 bases not matched to a gene; V was cut back by 5 bases and J by 3 bases.